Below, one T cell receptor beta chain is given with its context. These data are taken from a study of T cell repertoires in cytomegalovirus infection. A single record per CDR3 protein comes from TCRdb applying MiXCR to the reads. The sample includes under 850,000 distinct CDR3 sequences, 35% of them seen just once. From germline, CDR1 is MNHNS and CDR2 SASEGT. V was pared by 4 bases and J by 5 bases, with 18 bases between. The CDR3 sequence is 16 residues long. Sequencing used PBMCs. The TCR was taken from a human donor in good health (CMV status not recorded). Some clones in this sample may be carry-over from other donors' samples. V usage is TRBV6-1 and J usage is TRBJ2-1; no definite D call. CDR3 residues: CASSAPIHSVDNEQFF. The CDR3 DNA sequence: TGTGCCAGCAGTGCCCCTATCCATAGTGTTGACAATGAGCAGTTCTTC.